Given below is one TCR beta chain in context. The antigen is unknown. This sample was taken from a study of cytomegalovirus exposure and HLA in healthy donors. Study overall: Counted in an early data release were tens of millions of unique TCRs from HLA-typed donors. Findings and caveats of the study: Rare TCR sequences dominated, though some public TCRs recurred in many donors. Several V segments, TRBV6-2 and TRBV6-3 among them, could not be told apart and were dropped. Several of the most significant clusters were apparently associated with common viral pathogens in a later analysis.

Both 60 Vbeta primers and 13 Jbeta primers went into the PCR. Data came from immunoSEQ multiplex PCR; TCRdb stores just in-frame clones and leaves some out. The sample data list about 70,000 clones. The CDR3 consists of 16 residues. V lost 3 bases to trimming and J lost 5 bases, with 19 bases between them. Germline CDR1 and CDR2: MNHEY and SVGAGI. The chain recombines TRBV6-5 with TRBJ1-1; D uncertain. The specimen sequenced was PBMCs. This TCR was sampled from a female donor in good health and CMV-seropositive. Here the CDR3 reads CASSYGGDGVGTEAFF. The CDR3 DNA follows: TGTGCCAGCAGTTATGGAGGAGACGGGGTGGGGACTGAAGCTTTCTTT.